These 5 T cell receptor beta chains were all obtained from the same sample, sequenced in a study of breast tumors, draining lymph nodes, adjacent tissues. TCRdb independently ran MiXCR on the multiplex PCR reads; one entry per CDR3 protein. The sample consists of more than 250,000 distinct CDR3 sequences, over 25% of them appearing once. Axillary draining lymph nodes of breast cancer patients supplied the node samples. Sample: axillary lymph node tissue. The receptor set was obtained from a female donor with breast cancer. Some clones in this sample may be carry-over from other donors' samples.

This clonotype was seen a single time. The chain employs TRBV11-2 and TRBJ2-5; either TRBD1 or TRBD2 may supply D (5 bases each). The CDR3 has 16 amino acids. The V gene's germline CDR1 is SGHAT and CDR2 FQNNGV. V was cut by 6 bases and J by 4 bases, with 21 bases left in between. The CDR3 nucleotides read TGTGCCAGCAGTCCCTCCGGGGCTAACATCCGAGAGACCCAGTACTTC. It codes for CASSPSGANIRETQYF.

This clonotype has a count of ten or more. The V call is TRBV5-5, the J call TRBJ2-2, with 8 bases that match TRBD2. The trim removed 3 bases at V and 3 bases at J, leaving 4 bases unmatched. The CDR3 sequence is 15 residues long. Germline-derived CDR1 and CDR2 are SGHKS and YYEKEE (reference sequence). The CDR3 is CASSSAGVDTGELFF. Here the CDR3 DNA reads TGTGCCAGCAGCTCAGCGGGAGTCGACACCGGGGAGCTGTTTTTT. The variable domain in full, completed from reference TRBV5-5 and TRBJ2-2, reads DAGVTQSPTHLIKTRGQQVTLRCSPISGHKSVSWYQQVLGQGPQFIFQYYEKEERGRGNFPDRFSARQFPNYSSELNVNALLLGDSALYLCASSSAGVDTGELFFGEGSRLTVL.

In its sample, this clonotype was seen many times. This sequence joins TRBV11-2 and TRBJ2-1, with 9 bases matching TRBD2. From germline, CDR1 is SGHAT and CDR2 FQNNGV. This CDR3 contains 16 residues. Unmatched junction bases numbered 9, after V lost 0 bases and J lost 9 bases. Here the CDR3 reads CASSLDVVAGAAEQFF. CDR3 nucleotides: TGTGCCAGCAGCTTAGATGTAGTAGCGGGAGCGGCTGAGCAGTTCTTC.

This clonotype appeared many times. In DNA form, the CDR3 reads TGCAGCGTTGAGCAGGCTAGCGGGAGCGAGCAGTACTTC. Translated: CSVEQASGSEQYF. The J gene is TRBJ2-7, the V gene TRBV29-1; 10 bases agree with TRBD2. The trim removed 3 bases at V and 6 bases at J, leaving 5 bases unmatched. CDR1 is SQVTM, CDR2 ANQGSEA, per germline. CDR3 length: 13 residues.

This clonotype was seen many times. V and J are TRBV15 and TRBJ2-1, with D tentatively TRBD2 (6 bases). Trimming left V 4 bases short and J 7 bases short, with 29 bases between. Per the germline V gene, CDR1 is LNHNV and CDR2 is YYDKDF (reference sequence). The CDR3 runs to 19 residues. CDR3: CATSTPPGVRREFGNEQFF. The CDR3 DNA sequence: TGTGCCACCAGCACCCCCCCCGGGGTTAGACGGGAGTTTGGAAATGAGCAGTTCTTC.